The 8 T cell receptor beta chains below all came from one sample that was sequenced in a study of blood T cells in healthy people across ages. Primed by a sample-barcoded 5' primer and a J-beta primer mix, a second PCR proceeded for about 6 to 11 cycles. TCRdb independently ran MiXCR on the 5' RACE reads; one entry per CDR3 protein. Of 1.5 million to 2 million distinct CDR3 sequences detected, 28% appear once; the ten largest clones hold about 8%. The sample taken for sequencing was blood. These TCRs come from a woman in her twenties or thirties in good health.

V usage is TRBV18 and J usage is TRBJ2-7, with 7 bases fitting TRBD1. This CDR3 is 14 amino acids long. The trim removed 10 bases at V and 1 base at J, leaving 10 bases unmatched. CDR1 is KGHSH, CDR2 LQKENI, per germline. The CDR3 coding sequence is TGTGCCAACTCGCCGGGACAGAGGTCCTACGAGCAGTACTTC. Amino acid sequence: CANSPGQRSYEQYF.

The V and J genes are TRBV6-5 and TRBJ1-4; possible D gene TRBD1, 5 bases. Germline V lookup: CDR1 MNHEY, CDR2 SVGAGI. Trimming stripped 6 bases from V and 9 bases from J, with 14 bases between. This CDR3 is built from 13 residues. The CDR3 here is CASRGPWNKKLFF. Written as DNA, the CDR3 is TGTGCCAGCAGGGGACCTTGGAATAAAAAACTGTTTTTT.

This clonotype has a count of ten or more. The V call is TRBV6-2 or TRBV6-3, the J call TRBJ2-1, with 8 bases aligning to TRBD2. The germline V gene has CDR1 MNHEY and CDR2 SVGEGT. J gave up 11 bases and V 0 bases, and 9 bases lay outside the gene matches. CDR3 length equals 15 residues. CDR3 coding DNA: TGTGCCAGCAGTTACTCCGCGCTCCGGGAGGGCAAGCAGTTCTTC. Residues: CASSYSALREGKQFF.

In this sample, this clonotype turned up a few times. The chain combines TRBV29-1 with TRBJ2-7; unclear D gene. Trimming cost V 0 bases and J 6 bases, with 21 bases left between them. From germline, CDR1 is SQVTM and CDR2 ANQGSEA. This CDR3 is 16 amino acids long. CDR3 loop: CSVEEMFIDTRCEQYF. DNA of the CDR3: TGCAGCGTTGAAGAGATGTTTATTGACACACGCTGCGAGCAGTACTTC.

The chain has TRBV29-1 and TRBJ1-4; D gene unclear. The CDR3 covers 14 residues. The germline V and J ends were trimmed by 7 bases and 7 bases, with 19 bases remaining between them. CDR1 SQVTM and CDR2 ANQGSEA come from the germline V gene. The CDR3: CSAQEDPFLEKLFF. The DNA for the CDR3 is TGCAGCGCCCAGGAAGACCCATTTCTTGAAAAACTGTTTTTT.

This clonotype was seen only a few times. This sequence joins TRBV6-1 and TRBJ2-2, with 7 bases lining up with TRBD1. CDR1 is MNHNS and CDR2 is SASEGT in the germline V gene. Losses at the gene ends were 3 bases for V and 1 base for J; bases not matched to a gene: 5. This CDR3 spans 16 amino acids. The CDR3 region is CASSDVGQENTGELFF. The CDR3 DNA reads TGTGCCAGCAGTGATGTAGGACAGGAGAACACCGGGGAGCTGTTTTTT.

The genes are TRBV7-2 and TRBJ1-1; D call uncertain. CDR1 SGHTA and CDR2 FQGNSA come from the germline V gene. Deletions cut 7 bases from V and 2 bases from J, with 14 bases between. The CDR3 runs 14 residues. CDR3 residues: CASTQSRLNTEAFF. CDR3 sequence (DNA): TGTGCCAGCACCCAAAGCAGGCTAAACACTGAAGCTTTCTTT. Variable domain in full (rest from reference TRBV7-2 and TRBJ1-1): GAGVSQSPSNKVTEKGKDVELRCDPISGHTALYWYRQSLGQGLEFLIYFQGNSAPDKSGLPSDRFSAERTGGSVSTLTIQRTQQEDSAVYLCASTQSRLNTEAFFGQGTRLTVV.

In DNA, the CDR3 is TGTGCCAGCAGTGTAATCAGGGTAGACGGGGAGCTGTTTTTT. Protein: CASSVIRVDGELFF. The rearrangement joins TRBV2 to TRBJ2-2; D may be TRBD1 (5 bases). Looked up from germline, CDR1 is SNHLY and CDR2 is FYNNEI. The CDR3 runs to 14 residues. With 4 bases removed from V and 7 bases from J, the gap between germline ends came to 13 bases.